This TCR beta chain was sequenced in a study of T cells in localized non-small cell lung cancer. Study outcomes and limitations: Uninvolved adjacent lung showed peak T cell clonality, exceeding tumor. Longer overall survival was associated with a higher density of T cells in the blood. Turning up in adjacent lung were a median approximately 60 of the top 100 tumor clones. Heterogeneity remains possible because sequencing was limited to only one tumor region.

TCRdb's table, derived via immunoSEQ multiplex PCR, lists solely in-frame clones and lacks some. The repertoire holds 90,000 to 95,000 clones, with roughly 90% as singletons. Comment on this clone: The antigen is undetermined.

The sample was peripheral blood, taken before any cancer treatment. This clonotype was obtained from a man aged 35 to 69 with stage I squamous cell lung carcinoma.

CDR3: CASSQGSKKQGHRQQYF. DNA for the CDR3: TGTGCCAGCAGCCAAGGAAGCAAGAAGCAGGGACACCGGCAGCAGTATTTT. V gene TRBV14 combines with J gene TRBJ2-3, with a weak D call TRBD1 (6 bases). V lost 1 base and J 11 bases, leaving 25 bases between the germline ends. From germline, CDR1 is SGHDN and CDR2 FVKESK. The CDR3 extends over 17 amino acids.